Sequencing of this TCR beta chain was carried out in a study of T cells in Graves' hyperthyroidism and ophthalmopathy. Diagnostic assessment was based on clinical symptoms, serum thyroxine and TRAb, thyroid ultrasound and orbital computed tomography. Amplification of TCR beta CDR3 regions used RNA as the template. The TCR CDR3 first-round RT-PCR relied on the HTBI primer set. TCRdb re-called the multiplex PCR reads with MiXCR, one entry per CDR3 protein. In the table there are over 700,000 distinct CDR3 sequences, approximately 40% of which are singletons. This clonotype was seen just once. The antigen is undetermined. This clone may be a read error of a much larger clone one base away. Study results and caveats: Using 13 V-J features, a model discriminated ophthalmopathy from stable hyperthyroidism.

CDR3 length equals 15 residues. In germline, CDR1 is ENHRY, CDR2 SYGVKD. The genes are TRBV10-3 and TRBJ1-1; no reliable D call. Source material: blood. The TCR comes from a young man with Graves' hyperthyroidism. The CDR3 sequence is CAISESTDMKTEAFF. In nucleotides, the CDR3 is TGTGCCATCAGTGAGTCAACAGACATGAAGACTGAAGCTTTCTTT.